Sequencing of this TCR beta chain was carried out in a study of cytomegalovirus exposure and HLA in healthy donors. Study conclusions and caveats: HLA restriction was apparent for most CMV-associated TCR beta chains in a later analysis. Specific recognition of CMV antigens was confirmed in vitro for a few chains (all CMV-associated).

Germline V gene sequence: CDR1 SGHAT, CDR2 FQNNGV. The CDR3 covers 14 residues. V dropped 1 base and J dropped 6 bases, with 12 bases sitting between them. The PCR contained 60 Vbeta and 13 Jbeta primers. Data came from immunoSEQ multiplex PCR; TCRdb stores just in-frame clones and leaves some out. The sample holds approximately 150,000 clones, around 79% seen once. On this clone itself: Its cognate antigen is unknown.

V is TRBV11-2 and J is TRBJ1-1, with unresolved D. The TCR was taken from a woman aged 35 to 49 in good health and CMV-seropositive. Sequencing was performed on PBMCs. The CDR3 sequence: CASSLVTRASEAFF. CDR3 nucleotide sequence: TGTGCCAGCAGCTTAGTGACTAGAGCCTCTGAAGCTTTCTTT.